The clone carrying this T cell receptor beta chain was counted only a few times. Its specificity is unknown. This sample was taken from a study of CD8+ T cells in alopecia areata. The authors extracted RNA and reverse transcribed it into cDNA as the sequencing template. TCRdb's table, derived via immunoSEQ multiplex PCR, lists solely in-frame clones and lacks some. The sample lists about 100,000 clones, 55% to 70% occurring once. Study observations and caveats: While tofacitinib was given, many expanded lesional clones persisted in scalp and blood.

As for treatment: oral pan-JAK inhibitor, 5-10 mg twice daily. PBMCs, the starting material, were the source of sorted CD4+ and CD8+ T cells. This sequence was found in a human donor with alopecia areata. Sequencing used CD8+ T cells sorted from blood, obtained at roughly week 58, from a patient treated with tofacitinib.

The CDR3 is CASSWPTTGYQETQYF. As DNA, the CDR3 is TGTGCCAGCAGCTGGCCCACCACAGGGTACCAAGAGACCCAGTACTTC. The gene calls are TRBV5-6 and TRBJ2-5; D is possibly TRBD1 (6 bases). CDR1 is SGHDT, CDR2 YYEEEE, per germline. This CDR3 spans 16 amino acids. V lost 3 bases and J 0 bases, leaving 15 bases between the germline ends. The whole variable domain, filled in from reference TRBV5-6 and TRBJ2-5, reads DAGVTQSPTHLIKTRGQQVTLRCSPKSGHDTVSWYQQALGQGPQFIFQYYEEEERQRGNFPDRFSGHQFPNYSSELNVNALLLGDSALYLCASSWPTTGYQETQYFGPGTRLLVL.